This T cell receptor (beta chain) was recovered during a study of CD8 T cells in ankylosing spondylitis. This clonotype was picked up many times. Its antigen is currently unknown. Notes on the study in general: Peripheral blood held disease-linked clones only at relatively low frequency, and these were CD8+.

Making the TCR beta libraries involved quantitative 5'-RACE with molecular barcodes. A single record per CDR3 protein comes from TCRdb applying MiXCR to the 5' RACE reads. The table lists about 140,000 distinct CDR3 sequences, approximately 7.3% of them singletons. Germline V gene sequence: CDR1 SQVTM, CDR2 ANQGSEA. The CDR3 consists of 14 residues. The V gene lost 0 bases and the J gene lost 5 bases, with 12 bases spanning the gap. This TCR was recovered from a female donor with ankylosing spondylitis or in good health (not recorded which). Input material: blood, either unsorted or a sorted T cell fraction (not recorded which). V and J are TRBV29-1 and TRBJ2-3; possible D gene TRBD2, 6 bases. The CDR3 coding sequence is TGCAGCGTTGAAGATCCCGGGGGTGGAGATACGCAGTATTTT. Residues: CSVEDPGGGDTQYF.